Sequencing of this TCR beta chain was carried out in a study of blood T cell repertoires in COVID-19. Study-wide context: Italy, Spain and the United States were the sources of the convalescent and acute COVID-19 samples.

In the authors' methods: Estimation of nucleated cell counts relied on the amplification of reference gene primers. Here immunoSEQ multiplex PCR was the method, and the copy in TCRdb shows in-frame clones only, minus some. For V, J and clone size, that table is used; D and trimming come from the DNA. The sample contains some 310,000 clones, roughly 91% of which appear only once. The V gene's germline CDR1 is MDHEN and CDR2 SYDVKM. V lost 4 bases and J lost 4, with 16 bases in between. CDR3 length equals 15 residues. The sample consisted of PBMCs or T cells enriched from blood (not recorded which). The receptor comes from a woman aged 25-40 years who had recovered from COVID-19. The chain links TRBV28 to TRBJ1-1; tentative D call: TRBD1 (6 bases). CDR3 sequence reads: CASSSGATDGTEAFF. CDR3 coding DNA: TGTGCCAGCAGTTCAGGGGCTACAGACGGCACTGAAGCTTTCTTT.